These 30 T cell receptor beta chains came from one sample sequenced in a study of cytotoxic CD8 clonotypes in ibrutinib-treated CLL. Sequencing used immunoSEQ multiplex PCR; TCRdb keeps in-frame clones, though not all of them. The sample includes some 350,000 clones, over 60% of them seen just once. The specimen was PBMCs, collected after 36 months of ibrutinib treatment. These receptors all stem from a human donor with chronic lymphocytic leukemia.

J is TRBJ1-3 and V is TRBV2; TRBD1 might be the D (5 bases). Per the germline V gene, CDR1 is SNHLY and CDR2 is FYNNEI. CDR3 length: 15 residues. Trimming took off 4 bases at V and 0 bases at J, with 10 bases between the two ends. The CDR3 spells CASSVGTGSGNTIYF. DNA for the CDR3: TGTGCCAGCAGTGTTGGGACGGGCTCTGGAAACACCATATATTTT.

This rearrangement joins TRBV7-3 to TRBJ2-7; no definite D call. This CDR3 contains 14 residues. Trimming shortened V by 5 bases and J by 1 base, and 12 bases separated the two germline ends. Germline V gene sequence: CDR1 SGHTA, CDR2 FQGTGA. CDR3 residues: CASSPPGPSYEQYF. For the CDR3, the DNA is TGTGCCAGCAGCCCGCCTGGACCTTCCTACGAGCAGTACTTC.

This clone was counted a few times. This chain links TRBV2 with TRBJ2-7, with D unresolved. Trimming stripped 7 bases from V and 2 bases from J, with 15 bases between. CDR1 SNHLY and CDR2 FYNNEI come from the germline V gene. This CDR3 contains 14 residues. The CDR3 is CASIGGRLPYEQYF. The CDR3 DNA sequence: TGTGCCAGCATAGGCGGACGTCTCCCCTACGAGCAGTACTTC.

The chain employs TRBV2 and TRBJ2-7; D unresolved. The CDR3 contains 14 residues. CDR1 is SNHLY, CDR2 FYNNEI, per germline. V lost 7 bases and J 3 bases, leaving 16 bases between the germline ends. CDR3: CASTFRASDYEQYF. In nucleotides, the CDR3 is TGTGCCAGCACATTCCGGGCCTCAGACTACGAGCAGTACTTC.

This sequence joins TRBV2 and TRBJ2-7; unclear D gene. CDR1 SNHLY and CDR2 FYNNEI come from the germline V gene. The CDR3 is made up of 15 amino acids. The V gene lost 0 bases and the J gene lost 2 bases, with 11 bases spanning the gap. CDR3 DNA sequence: TGTGCCAGCAGTGAAGCGGGTGGCTTGGCCTACGAGCAGTACTTC. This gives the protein CASSEAGGLAYEQYF.

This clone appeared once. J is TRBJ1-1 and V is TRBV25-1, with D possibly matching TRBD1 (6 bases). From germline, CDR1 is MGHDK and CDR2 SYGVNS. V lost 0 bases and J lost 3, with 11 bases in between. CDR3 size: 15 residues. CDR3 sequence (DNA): TGTGCCAGCAGTGAATATTCGGGGGGGCACACTGAAGCTTTCTTT. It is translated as CASSEYSGGHTEAFF.

This chain's CDR3 is CASSVKRGGELFF. The CDR3 DNA follows: TGTGCCAGCAGCGTAAAGCGTGGCGGGGAGCTGTTTTTT. The J gene is TRBJ2-2, the V gene TRBV9; the D is unclear. Germline V lookup: CDR1 SGDLS, CDR2 YYNGEE. Trimming cost V 1 base and J 7 bases, with 8 bases left between them. This CDR3 region has 13 residues.

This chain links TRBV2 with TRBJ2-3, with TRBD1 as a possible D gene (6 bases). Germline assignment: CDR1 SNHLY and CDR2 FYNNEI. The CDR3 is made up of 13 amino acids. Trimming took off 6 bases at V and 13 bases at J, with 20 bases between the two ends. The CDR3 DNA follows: TGTGCCAGCAGCCCATTCCCCGGGACAACTAAGTATTTT. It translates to CASSPFPGTTKYF.

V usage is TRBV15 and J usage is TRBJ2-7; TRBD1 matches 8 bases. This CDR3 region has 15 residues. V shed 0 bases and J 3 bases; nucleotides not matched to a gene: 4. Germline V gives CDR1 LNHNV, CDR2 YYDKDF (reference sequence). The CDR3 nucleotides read TGTGCCACCAGCAGAGATGTACAGGGGGTCTACGAGCAGTACTTC. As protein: CATSRDVQGVYEQYF.

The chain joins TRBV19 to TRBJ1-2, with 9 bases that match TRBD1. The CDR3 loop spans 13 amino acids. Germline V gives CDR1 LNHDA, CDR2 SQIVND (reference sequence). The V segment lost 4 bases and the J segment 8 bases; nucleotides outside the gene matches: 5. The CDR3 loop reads CASSNRDRDGYTF. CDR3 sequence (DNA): TGTGCCAGTAGTAACCGGGACAGGGACGGCTACACCTTC.

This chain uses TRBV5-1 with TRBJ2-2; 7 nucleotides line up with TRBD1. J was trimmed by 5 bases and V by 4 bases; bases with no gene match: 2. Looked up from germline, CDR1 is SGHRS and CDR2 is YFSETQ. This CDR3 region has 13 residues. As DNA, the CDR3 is TGCGCCAGCAGCACACAGGGGACCGGGGAGCTGTTTTTT. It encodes CASSTQGTGELFF.

For the CDR3, the DNA is TGTGCCAGCAGCAAACCCCGGGACAGGGGTTCCAATGAGCAGTTCTTC. It codes for CASSKPRDRGSNEQFF. The chain recombines TRBV21-1 with TRBJ2-1; no check of the table's D call, TRBD1, against the DNA was made. TRBV21-1 is an annotated pseudogene. CDR3 length equals 16 residues.

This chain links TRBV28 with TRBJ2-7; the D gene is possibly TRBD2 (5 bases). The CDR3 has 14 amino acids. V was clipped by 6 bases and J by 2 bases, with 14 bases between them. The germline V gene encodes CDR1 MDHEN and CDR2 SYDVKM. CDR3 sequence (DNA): TGTGCCAGCAGCCGGGGAAGGATCACCTACGAGCAGTACTTC. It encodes CASSRGRITYEQYF.

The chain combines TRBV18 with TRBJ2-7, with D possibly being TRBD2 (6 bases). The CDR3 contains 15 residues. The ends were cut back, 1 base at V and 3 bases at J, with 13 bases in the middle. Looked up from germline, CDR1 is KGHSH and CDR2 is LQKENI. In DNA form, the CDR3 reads TGTGCCAGCTCACCACTAGCCGGGGGAAGCTACGAGCAGTACTTC. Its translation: CASSPLAGGSYEQYF.

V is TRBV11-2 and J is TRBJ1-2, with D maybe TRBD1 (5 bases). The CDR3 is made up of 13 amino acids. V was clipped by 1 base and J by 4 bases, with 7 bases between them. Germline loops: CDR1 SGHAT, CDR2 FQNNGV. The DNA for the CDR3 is TGTGCCAGCAGCTTAGCAGGGACCTATGGCTACACCTTC. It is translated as CASSLAGTYGYTF. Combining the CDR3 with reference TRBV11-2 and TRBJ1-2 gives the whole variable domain EAGVAQSPRYKIIEKRQSVAFWCNPISGHATLYWYQQILGQGPKLLIQFQNNGVVDDSQLPKDRFSAERLKGVDSTLKIQPAKLEDSAVYLCASSLAGTYGYTFGSGTRLTVV.

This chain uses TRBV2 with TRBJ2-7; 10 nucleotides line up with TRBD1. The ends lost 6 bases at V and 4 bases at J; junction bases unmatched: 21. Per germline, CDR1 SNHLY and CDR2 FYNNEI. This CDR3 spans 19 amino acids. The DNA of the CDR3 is TGTGCCAGCAGCCGATACAAGAAGACAGGGGGCTTGTTCGGTTACGAGCAGTACTTC. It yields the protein CASSRYKKTGGLFGYEQYF.

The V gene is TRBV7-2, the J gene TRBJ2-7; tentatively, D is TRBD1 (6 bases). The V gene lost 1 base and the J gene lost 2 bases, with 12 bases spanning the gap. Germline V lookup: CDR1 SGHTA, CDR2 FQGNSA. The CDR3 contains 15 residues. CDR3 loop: CASSLGLDRAYEQYF. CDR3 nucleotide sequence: TGTGCCAGCAGCTTAGGTTTGGACAGAGCCTACGAGCAGTACTTC.

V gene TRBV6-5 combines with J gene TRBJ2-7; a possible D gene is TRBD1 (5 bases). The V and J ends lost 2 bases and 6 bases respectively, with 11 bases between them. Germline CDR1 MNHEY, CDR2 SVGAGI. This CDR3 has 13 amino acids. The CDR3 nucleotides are TGTGCCAGCAGTTACATTCAGGGTGTCGAGCAGTACTTC. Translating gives CASSYIQGVEQYF.

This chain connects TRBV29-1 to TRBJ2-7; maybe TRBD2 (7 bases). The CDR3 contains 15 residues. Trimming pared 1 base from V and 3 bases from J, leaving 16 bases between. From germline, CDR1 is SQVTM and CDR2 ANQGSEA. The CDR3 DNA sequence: TGCAGCGTTGAAGTAGTAGCAGGGGAGGGCTACGAGCAGTACTTC. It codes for CSVEVVAGEGYEQYF.

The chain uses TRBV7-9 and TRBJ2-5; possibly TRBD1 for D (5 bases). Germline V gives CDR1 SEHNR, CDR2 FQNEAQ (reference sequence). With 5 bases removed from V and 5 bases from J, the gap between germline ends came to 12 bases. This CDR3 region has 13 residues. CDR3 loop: CASSLKAGETQYF. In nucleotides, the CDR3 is TGTGCCAGCAGCCTCAAGGCAGGGGAGACCCAGTACTTC.

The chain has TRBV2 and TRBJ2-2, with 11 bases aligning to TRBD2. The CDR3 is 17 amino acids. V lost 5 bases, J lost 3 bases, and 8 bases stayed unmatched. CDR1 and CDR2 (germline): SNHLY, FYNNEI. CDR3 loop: CASSLASGRRDTGELFF. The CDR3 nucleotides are TGTGCCAGCAGTCTTGCTAGCGGGAGGCGAGACACCGGGGAGCTGTTTTTT. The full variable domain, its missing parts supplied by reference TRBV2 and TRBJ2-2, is EPEVTQTPSHQVTQMGQEVILRCVPISNHLYFYWYRQILGQKVEFLVSFYNNEISEKSEIFDDQFSVERPDGSNFTLKIRSTKLEDSAMYFCASSLASGRRDTGELFFGEGSRLTVL.

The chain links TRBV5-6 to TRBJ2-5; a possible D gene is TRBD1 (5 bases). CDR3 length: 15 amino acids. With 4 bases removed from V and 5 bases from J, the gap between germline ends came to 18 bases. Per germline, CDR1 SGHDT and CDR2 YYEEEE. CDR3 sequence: CASSKTRQIGETQYF. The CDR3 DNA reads TGTGCCAGCAGCAAAACCCGACAGATCGGTGAGACCCAGTACTTC.

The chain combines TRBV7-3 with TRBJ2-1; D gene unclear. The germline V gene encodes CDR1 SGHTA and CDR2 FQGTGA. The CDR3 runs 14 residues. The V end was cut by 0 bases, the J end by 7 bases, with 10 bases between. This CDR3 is CASSLTPNVNEQFF. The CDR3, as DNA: TGTGCCAGCAGCTTAACCCCCAACGTGAATGAGCAGTTCTTC.

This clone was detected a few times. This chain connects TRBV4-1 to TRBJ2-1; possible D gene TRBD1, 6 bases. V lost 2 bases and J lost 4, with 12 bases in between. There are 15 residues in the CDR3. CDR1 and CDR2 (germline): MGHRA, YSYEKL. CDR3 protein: CASSQTPGQYNEQFF. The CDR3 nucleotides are TGCGCCAGCAGCCAAACTCCAGGACAGTACAATGAGCAGTTCTTC.

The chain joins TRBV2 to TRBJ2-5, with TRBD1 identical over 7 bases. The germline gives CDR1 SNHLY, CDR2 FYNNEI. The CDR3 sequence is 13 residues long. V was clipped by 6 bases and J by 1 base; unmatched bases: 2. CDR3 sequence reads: CASSWTGQETQYF. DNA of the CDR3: TGTGCCAGCAGCTGGACAGGCCAAGAGACCCAGTACTTC. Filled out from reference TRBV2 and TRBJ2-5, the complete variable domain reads EPEVTQTPSHQVTQMGQEVILRCVPISNHLYFYWYRQILGQKVEFLVSFYNNEISEKSEIFDDQFSVERPDGSNFTLKIRSTKLEDSAMYFCASSWTGQETQYFGPGTRLLVL.

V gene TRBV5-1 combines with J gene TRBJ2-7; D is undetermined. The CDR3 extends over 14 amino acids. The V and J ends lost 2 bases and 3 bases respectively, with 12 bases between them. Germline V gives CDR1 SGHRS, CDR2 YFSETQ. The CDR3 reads CASSLAGFNYEQYF. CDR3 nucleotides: TGCGCCAGCAGCTTAGCCGGGTTTAACTACGAGCAGTACTTC.

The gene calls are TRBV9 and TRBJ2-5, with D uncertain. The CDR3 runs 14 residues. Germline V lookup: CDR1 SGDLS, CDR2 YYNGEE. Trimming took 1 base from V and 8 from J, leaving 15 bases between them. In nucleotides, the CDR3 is TGTGCCAGCAGCGTACAGCGAGACCGAGATACCCAGTACTTC. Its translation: CASSVQRDRDTQYF.

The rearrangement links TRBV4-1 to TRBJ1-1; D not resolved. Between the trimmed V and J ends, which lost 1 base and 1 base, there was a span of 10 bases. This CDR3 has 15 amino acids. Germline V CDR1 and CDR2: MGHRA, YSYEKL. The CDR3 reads CASSQVHLANTEAFF. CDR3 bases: TGCGCCAGCAGCCAAGTCCACCTGGCGAACACTGAAGCTTTCTTT.

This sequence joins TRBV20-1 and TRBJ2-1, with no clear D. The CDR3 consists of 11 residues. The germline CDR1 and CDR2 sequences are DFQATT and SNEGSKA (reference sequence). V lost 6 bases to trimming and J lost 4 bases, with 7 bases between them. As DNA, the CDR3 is TGCAGTGCCGGCCCATACAATGAGCAGTTCTTC. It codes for CSAGPYNEQFF.

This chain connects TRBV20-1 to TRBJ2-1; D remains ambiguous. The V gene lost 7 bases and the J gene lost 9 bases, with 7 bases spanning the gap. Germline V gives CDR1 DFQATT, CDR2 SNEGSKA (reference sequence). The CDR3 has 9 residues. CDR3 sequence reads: CSGVCEQFF. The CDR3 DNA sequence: TGCAGTGGAGTATGTGAGCAGTTCTTC.